This entry is about one T cell receptor beta chain. Its cognate antigen is unknown. The data were taken from a study of vaccination effects on CD4 cells after COVID-19. Isolating CD4+ T cells followed approximately ten days of culture. Among the vaccine recipients, none had a prior SARS-CoV-2 infection, and nucleocapsid antibodies were negative. Cells had half their medium changed to IL-2 medium on days 3 and 7. Study-wide findings and caveats: Infection-derived and vaccine-derived clones contracted markedly late after vaccination. Small numbers of convalescent patients limited the study. It also lacked early post-infection timepoints.

The ends lost 4 bases at V and 3 bases at J; junction bases unmatched: 3. The V gene's germline CDR1 is SGHNT and CDR2 YYREEE (reference sequence). CDR3 length: 14 residues. The table came from immunoSEQ multiplex PCR; TCRdb's copy has only in-frame clones and leaves some out. The sample consists of about 70,000 clones, 70% to 80% of them appearing once. The sequenced sample was CD4+ T cells from PBMCs cultured without peptide, obtained before COVID-19 vaccination. V gene TRBV5-4 combines with J gene TRBJ2-5, with 10 bases lining up with TRBD2. The receptor was isolated from a human donor who received a COVID-19 vaccine. The CDR3 region is CASSHGLAEETQYF. Here the CDR3 DNA reads TGTGCCAGCAGCCACGGACTAGCGGAAGAGACCCAGTACTTC.